The rows below give T cell receptor beta chains drawn from one sample of a study of shared clonotypes between healthy human individuals. Measured with immunoSEQ multiplex PCR; TCRdb has only the in-frame clones, and not every one. The sample records approximately 2.1 million clones, more than 80% being singletons. Sequenced sample: naive CD4+ T cells from PBMCs. The receptors were gathered from a man aged 18 to 35 in good health. Some clones in this sample may be carry-over from other donors' samples. The CDR3 runs from the conserved cysteine through the conserved F or W. The D gene is left open where the match is weak. Clone size appears in some rows only: once, few, many, or a class for an expanded clone.

NA | TRBJ1-3 | TRBV28 | NA | CASWGGDPLNTIYF | TGTGCCAGTTGGGGGGGTGACCCCCTAAACACCATATATTTT
TRBD1 | TRBJ2-2 | TRBV6-6 | NA | CASSLSGGPGELFF | TGTGCCAGCAGTTTATCAGGGGGCCCCGGGGAGCTGTTTTTT
NA | TRBJ2-7 | TRBV15 | NA | CATSRVEGRHSYEQYF | TGTGCCACCAGCAGAGTGGAGGGACGCCACTCCTACGAGCAGTACTTC
NA | TRBJ1-1 | TRBV7-2 | NA | CASSRRGGGYEAFF | TGTGCCAGCAGCCGCCGGGGGGGCGGCTATGAAGCTTTCTTT
NA | TRBJ2-3 | TRBV11-2 | once | CASSFLEVGGATTQYF | TGTGCCAGCAGCTTTCTAGAGGTCGGAGGAGCAACAACGCAGTATTTT
NA | TRBJ2-7 | TRBV10-3 | NA | CAISDRGNQGEQYF | TGTGCCATCAGTGATAGGGGGAACCAGGGCGAGCAGTACTTC
TRBD1 | TRBJ2-2 | TRBV19 | NA | CASSPRDRIYTGELFF | TGTGCCAGTAGTCCCCGGGACAGGATTTACACCGGGGAGCTGTTTTTT
NA | TRBJ2-5 | TRBV18 | few | CASSPPQETQYF | TGTGCCAGCTCACCGCCCCAAGAGACCCAGTACTTC
NA | TRBJ2-1 | TRBV19 | NA | CASSIVPGTAKNEQFF | TGTGCCAGTAGTATAGTCCCCGGGACGGCGAAAAATGAGCAGTTCTTC
TRBD1 | TRBJ1-1 | TRBV29-1 | NA | CSVGGQGSLNTEAFF | TGCAGCGTTGGGGGACAGGGGTCGTTGAACACTGAAGCTTTCTTT
NA | TRBJ2-5 | TRBV27 | NA | CASRGYQETQYF | TGTGCCAGCAGGGGGTACCAAGAGACCCAGTACTTC